This entry features one T cell receptor beta chain sequence. Its cognate antigen has yet to be identified. One base away there is no much larger clone; base qualities are not given. The same CDR3 is also encoded by other DNA sequences in this sample. This sample was taken from a study of untreated major depressive disorder (dated by TCRdb to the late 2010s). Study-wide context: The study was a cross-sectional case-control comparison of T cell phenotype and TCR repertoire between antidepressant-free major depressive disorder patients and individually matched non-depressed controls. The sequencing was a follow-up to the differences in Vbeta 5.1, Vbeta 11 and Vbeta 22 usage that flow cytometry had picked up across the whole cohort.

The Qiagen DNeasy Blood and Tissue Kit was used to extract total genomic DNA from the purified CD4+ T cells. Following immunoSEQ immunosequencing protocols, the TCRbeta CDR3 region, as defined by IMGT, was amplified and sequenced. The paper's data handling went like this. Raw sequence data were preprocessed by the immunoSEQ service for PCR and sequencing error correction. The sequence data were loaded into the immunoSEQ Analyzer and then analyzed further using VDJtools v1.0.7. The paired Wilcoxon signed-rank test was applied to assess differences between patients and controls. TCRdb's version of the immuneACCESS table is confined to in-frame rearrangements and falls short of the full clone set. An unresolved V gene accounts for under half of the shortfall where checked; the remainder is of unknown origin. V, J and clone size were drawn from that table, and D and trimming were deduced from the DNA. For this sample the table gives under 25,000 clones, of which 92% were detected only once. The ten largest clones add up to around 0.6% of the sample.

What the study reported, not specific to this receptor: The sequencing comparisons used one-tailed planned tests on only three preselected Vbeta families. Strict matching and exclusion criteria produced a comparatively small study sample, limiting generalizability of findings. Higher TRBV05-01 (Vbeta 5.1) usage among CD4+ T cells of depressed patients compared with controls was confirmed by sequencing, with p = 0.040 in a one-tailed test. TRBV25-01 and TRBV02-01 usage followed the flow-cytometry pattern but did not reach statistical significance in the sequencing data. In every sequenced subject, the top five TRBV05-01 clones were all identified as private clones.

Every depressed patient was matched in pairs with a non-depressed control on sex, age, current smoking status and body mass index. All participants were of European descent. Patients had a DSM-IV diagnosis of major depressive disorder with a Hamilton Rating Scale for Depression score of at least 18. Before enrollment, patients had taken no psychiatric medication, antidepressants included, for at least 8 weeks. Among the patients, depression severity spanned the moderate-to-severe range. Major medical conditions, Axis I/II comorbidities, regular medication or illicit drug use, and drinking over 100 g alcohol a week were all grounds for excluding any participant. From each participant, about 30 ml of peripheral blood was collected into EDTA tubes. Magnetic negative selection with the BD IMag Human CD4 T Lymphocyte Enrichment Set was used to purify CD4+ T cells from thawed PBMCs. Flow cytometry confirmed that the CD4+ enrichment method typically gave approximately 96% purity. A subgroup of about five case-control pairs, selected blind to chemokine receptor expression and flow-cytometric repertoire skewing results, was subjected to TCRbeta sequencing. Every blood sample was taken in the morning at 8:00 a.m., and Ficoll-Hypaque gradient centrifugation was used to isolate PBMCs. PBMCs were cryopreserved by gradual cooling to -80 degrees C and were kept in liquid nitrogen until assay.

Reading the germline V gene (reference sequence) gives CDR1 GTSNPN and CDR2 SVGIG. V and J lose 2 bases and 0 bases, and a span of 8 bases separates them. The CDR3 runs 14 residues from the cysteine to the phenylalanine. Only CDR3 DNA remains: 42 bases, in frame from the first base. The receptor was derived from a woman between 35 and 50 years old with major depressive disorder. Specimen: CD4+ T cells from PBMCs. The sequence is built from TRBV30 and TRBJ1-5; possibly the D gene is TRBD1, per 5 matching bases. The CDR3: CAWSTGTSNQPQHF. In nucleotides, the sequence is TGTGCCTGGAGTACCGGGACTAGCAATCAGCCCCAGCATTTT.